This TCR beta chain appears in the sequencing data of a study of T-cell reconstitution after alpha-beta-depleted transplantation in children. Construction of the TCRbeta library involved unique molecular identifiers. TCRdb re-analysed the PCR reads in MiXCR, keeping a single row per CDR3 protein. The sample carries some 290,000 distinct CDR3 sequences, more than 8% recorded once. After removal of 2 bases from V and 7 bases from J, the junction contained 12 bases not matched to a gene. In germline, CDR1 is KGHSH, CDR2 LQKENI. CDR3 length equals 17 residues. The sequencing here drew on PBMCs from the stem cell graft donor, taken from the stem cell graft. The receptor was derived from a human donor who donated a stem cell graft to a child with SCID. The chain has TRBV18 and TRBJ2-1, with 9 bases lining up with TRBD2. This CDR3 reads CASSPVIAGASRNEQFF. The CDR3 DNA is TGTGCCAGCTCACCAGTGATAGCGGGGGCCTCGAGGAATGAGCAGTTCTTC.